A single sample gave rise to the 30 T cell receptor beta chains below, sequenced in a study of control samples from healthy donors and cancer patients. Libraries were prepared by immunoSEQ multiplex PCR; TCRdb keeps only in-frame clonotypes and omits some of them. The sample holds roughly 63,000 clones; more than 85% are singletons and the top ten take 1.5% to 2%. The sample comprised PBMCs. The receptors here all came from a middle-aged man with colorectal cancer.

The chain employs TRBV29-1 and TRBJ1-1; a possible D gene is TRBD1 (6 bases). Trimming took off 8 bases at V and 0 bases at J, with 13 bases between the two ends. Germline values: CDR1 SQVTM, CDR2 ANQGSEA. The CDR3 covers 13 residues. CDR3 nucleotide sequence: TGCAGCATTACGGGACAACTGAACACTGAAGCTTTCTTT. Translating gives CSITGQLNTEAFF. The entire variable domain, with the rest obtained from reference TRBV29-1 and TRBJ1-1, is as follows: SAVISQKPSRDICQRGTSLTIQCQVDSQVTMMFWYRQQPGQSLTLIATANQGSEATYESGFVIDKFPISRPNLTFSTLTVSNMSPEDSSIYLCSITGQLNTEAFFGQGTRLTVV.

The chain is built from TRBV7-9 and TRBJ1-4, with a possible D match to TRBD1 (6 bases). CDR1 and CDR2 (germline): SEHNR, FQNEAQ (reference sequence). V lost 5 bases, J lost 8 bases, and 18 bases lay in between. The CDR3 covers 15 residues. CDR3 in DNA: TGTGCCAGCAGCATCAGACTCAACCAGGGGGAAAAACTGTTTTTT. This codes for CASSIRLNQGEKLFF.

The rearrangement links TRBV6-5 to TRBJ2-1; the D is unclear. Trimming shortened V by 5 bases and J by 7 bases, and 12 bases separated the two germline ends. The CDR3 extends over 13 amino acids. Germline CDR1 is MNHEY and CDR2 is SVGAGI. This CDR3 reads CASSPRLENEQFF. CDR3 sequence (DNA): TGTGCCAGCAGTCCCCGACTGGAAAATGAGCAGTTCTTC.

This sequence joins TRBV2 and TRBJ1-1; 7 bases are a match to TRBD1. V gave up 6 bases and J gave up 4 bases; unmatched junction bases: 8. CDR1 is SNHLY, CDR2 FYNNEI, per germline. CDR3 length equals 14 residues. The DNA for the CDR3 is TGTGCCAGCAGCCTAATATCAGGGGGCACTGAAGCTTTCTTT. Amino acid sequence: CASSLISGGTEAFF.

The chain joins TRBV5-1 to TRBJ1-2; no firm D call. Trimming cost V 4 bases and J 0 bases, with 13 bases left between them. The CDR3 runs to 15 residues. Germline V gives CDR1 SGHRS, CDR2 YFSETQ. In DNA form, the CDR3 reads TGCGCCAGCAGCCCCAGCGCCGTTGCTAACTATGGCTACACCTTC. It yields the protein CASSPSAVANYGYTF.

The rearrangement uses TRBV7-8 and TRBJ1-1, with a weak D call TRBD1 (6 bases). CDR1 SGHVS and CDR2 FQNEAQ come from the germline V gene. CDR3 length: 13 residues. V lost 8 bases and J lost 0, with 10 bases in between. The CDR3 is CASGRGVNTEAFF. DNA of the CDR3: TGTGCCAGCGGAAGGGGGGTGAACACTGAAGCTTTCTTT. The full variable domain, its missing parts supplied by reference TRBV7-8 and TRBJ1-1, is GAGVSQSPRYKVAKRGQDVALRCDPISGHVSLFWYQQALGQGPEFLTYFQNEAQLDKSGLPSDRFFAERPEGSVSTLKIQRTQQEDSAVYLCASGRGVNTEAFFGQGTRLTVV.

This sequence joins TRBV5-6 and TRBJ1-2; D may be TRBD1 (6 bases). CDR1 SGHDT and CDR2 YYEEEE come from the germline V gene. This CDR3 has 16 amino acids. Between the trimmed V and J ends, which lost 6 bases and 7 bases, there was a span of 25 bases. CDR3 nucleotide sequence: TGTGCCAGCATCGTTGGACAGAAAAGAGCTCTGACTGGCTACACCTTC. Its protein is CASIVGQKRALTGYTF.

The J gene is TRBJ2-7, the V gene TRBV7-2; TRBD1 matches 10 bases. V shed 5 bases, J shed 4 bases, and the junction held 5 bases outside the gene matches. Germline V gene sequence: CDR1 SGHTA, CDR2 FQGNSA. The CDR3 covers 14 residues. The chain's CDR3 is CASSRTGGKYEQYF. CDR3 DNA sequence: TGTGCCAGCAGCCGGACAGGGGGTAAATACGAGCAGTACTTC. The whole variable domain, filled in from reference TRBV7-2 and TRBJ2-7, reads GAGVSQSPSNKVTEKGKDVELRCDPISGHTALYWYRQSLGQGLEFLIYFQGNSAPDKSGLPSDRFSAERTGGSVSTLTIQRTQQEDSAVYLCASSRTGGKYEQYFGPGTRLTVT.

The J gene is TRBJ1-1, the V gene TRBV18; D gene unclear. This CDR3 has 13 residues. Trimming removed 2 bases from V and 4 bases from J, with 8 bases in between. The germline V gene has CDR1 KGHSH and CDR2 LQKENI. The CDR3 reads CASSPAVATEAFF. For the CDR3, the DNA is TGTGCCAGCTCACCAGCAGTCGCCACTGAAGCTTTCTTT.

This clone was observed a single time. The chain is built from TRBV2 and TRBJ2-7; D remains ambiguous. The CDR3 length is 15 residues. The germline gives CDR1 SNHLY, CDR2 FYNNEI. V was clipped by 7 bases and J by 2 bases, with 18 bases between them. The CDR3 loop is CASTISVQGPYEQYF. CDR3 DNA: TGTGCCAGCACTATAAGCGTACAAGGGCCCTACGAGCAGTACTTC.

The chain recombines TRBV27 with TRBJ2-7; 7 bases map to TRBD1. The length of the CDR3 is 13 residues. Germline assignment: CDR1 MNHEY and CDR2 SMNVEV (reference sequence). V was clipped by 4 bases and J by 3 bases; unmatched bases: 3. The CDR3 nucleotides are TGTGCCAGCAGTTCAGGGGACAGCTACGAGCAGTACTTC. It encodes CASSSGDSYEQYF.

The CDR3 DNA sequence: TGCGCCAGCAGACTAGCGGGGGGACACACAGATACGCAGTATTTT. Translating gives CASRLAGGHTDTQYF. This chain joins TRBV5-1 and TRBJ2-3, with 12 bases matching TRBD2. The CDR3 covers 15 residues. Germline CDR1 is SGHRS and CDR2 is YFSETQ. The trim removed 5 bases at V and 2 bases at J, leaving 3 bases unmatched.

This clone appeared a single time. This chain uses TRBV5-5 with TRBJ2-3; no firm D call. Germline CDR1 is SGHKS and CDR2 is YYEKEE (reference sequence). V was trimmed by 2 bases and J by 0 bases, leaving 7 bases between them. CDR3 length: 14 amino acids. The CDR3 sequence is CASSFAVSTDTQYF. Written as DNA, the CDR3 is TGTGCCAGCAGCTTCGCGGTTAGCACAGATACGCAGTATTTT. Looking up the rest from reference TRBV5-5 and TRBJ2-3 gives the full variable domain: DAGVTQSPTHLIKTRGQQVTLRCSPISGHKSVSWYQQVLGQGPQFIFQYYEKEERGRGNFPDRFSARQFPNYSSELNVNALLLGDSALYLCASSFAVSTDTQYFGPGTRLTVL.

This chain uses TRBV18 with TRBJ1-1, with D unresolved. Germline V gene lookup returns CDR1 KGHSH and CDR2 LQKENI. Trimming removed 3 bases from V and 5 bases from J, with 7 bases in between. The CDR3 spans 12 residues. CDR3 region: CASSPQATEAFF. CDR3 DNA sequence: TGTGCCAGCTCACCCCAGGCGACTGAAGCTTTCTTT.

The chain combines TRBV7-2 with TRBJ2-2; no clear D gene. Per germline, CDR1 SGHTA and CDR2 FQGNSA. V was shortened by 5 bases and J by 0 bases, with 13 bases between the two germline ends. This CDR3 is built from 16 residues. In DNA form, the CDR3 reads TGTGCCAGCAGCGCTGGCCGGGCCTCGAACACCGGGGAGCTGTTTTTT. Amino acids: CASSAGRASNTGELFF.

This clone was counted a single time. The chain joins TRBV3-1 (or the pseudogene TRBV3-2) to TRBJ2-2; the D gene could be TRBD1 or TRBD2 (5 bases each). V was clipped by 8 bases and J by 0 bases, with 10 bases between them. The CDR3 covers 14 residues. Germline values: CDR1 LGHDT, CDR2 YNNKEL (reference sequence). CDR3 amino acids: CASSGRSNTGELFF. The CDR3 region has the DNA TGTGCCAGCTCGGGGCGGTCGAACACCGGGGAGCTGTTTTTT.

The chain uses TRBV14 and TRBJ2-5; D remains unclear. The CDR3 extends over 15 amino acids. Germline CDR1 and CDR2: SGHDN and FVKESK. V was trimmed by 1 base and J by 4 bases, leaving 13 bases between them. The DNA of the CDR3 is TGTGCCAGCAGCCAAGGGGCCCTCGCAGGAGAGACCCAGTACTTC. Translation gives CASSQGALAGETQYF.

This clone appeared a few times. V and J are TRBV19 and TRBJ1-5; TRBD1 matches 7 bases. The CDR3 spans 18 residues. The ends lost 0 bases at V and 0 bases at J; junction bases unmatched: 8. Germline loops: CDR1 LNHDA, CDR2 SQIVND (reference sequence). Written as DNA, the CDR3 is TGTGCCAGTAGTATAGACCTCTGGACAGGTTATAGCAATCAGCCCCAGCATTTT. Translated: CASSIDLWTGYSNQPQHF.

V and J are TRBV30 and TRBJ1-1; possibly TRBD1 for D (5 bases). Trimming stripped 0 bases from V and 6 bases from J, with 14 bases between. In germline, CDR1 is GTSNPN, CDR2 SVGIG (reference sequence). The CDR3 loop spans 14 amino acids. The CDR3 protein is CAWSVHQGKAEAFF. The CDR3 nucleotides read TGTGCCTGGAGTGTTCATCAGGGTAAGGCTGAAGCTTTCTTT.

Details on this clone: The same CDR3 can be traced to other DNA sequences in this sample. The chain is built from TRBV18 and TRBJ2-7; D unclear. CDR3 length equals 12 residues. The germline CDR1 and CDR2 sequences are KGHSH and LQKENI. V lost 6 bases and J 0 bases, leaving 6 bases between the germline ends. The CDR3, as DNA: TGTGCCAGCTCCTTAAGCTCCTACGAGCAGTACTTC. This encodes CASSLSSYEQYF.

The V call is TRBV11-2, the J call TRBJ2-5; 14 bases are shared with TRBD2. CDR3 length: 16 amino acids. CDR1 and CDR2 from the germline V gene are SGHAT and FQNNGV. V dropped 2 bases and J dropped 4; count of bases not matched to a gene: 3. CDR3 coding DNA: TGTGCCAGCAGCTTAAGACTAGCGGGGGGGAGAGAGACCCAGTACTTC. Its translation is CASSLRLAGGRETQYF.

The chain uses TRBV28 and TRBJ2-7; 10 bases match TRBD2. There are 17 residues in the CDR3. CDR1 is MDHEN, CDR2 SYDVKM, per germline. Trimming took 3 bases from V and 0 from J; bases not matched to a gene: 8. The CDR3 loop is CASSLVLAGVLSYEQYF. The CDR3 coding sequence is TGTGCCAGCAGTTTGGTTCTAGCGGGGGTTCTCTCCTACGAGCAGTACTTC.

The V gene is TRBV6-5, the J gene TRBJ1-6; possible D gene TRBD1, 5 bases. Deletions cut 4 bases from V and 5 bases from J, with 15 bases between. This CDR3 has 16 residues. Germline CDR1 reads MNHEY; CDR2 reads SVGAGI. The chain's CDR3 is CASSSPSGRNNSPLHF. Here the CDR3 DNA reads TGTGCCAGCAGTTCACCTTCGGGACGGAATAATTCACCCCTCCACTTT.

This chain uses TRBV5-1 with TRBJ2-1, with D perhaps TRBD1 (7 bases). The CDR3 is 15 amino acids. The germline gives CDR1 SGHRS, CDR2 YFSETQ. V lost 5 bases, J lost 1 base, and 13 bases lay in between. CDR3 in DNA: TGCGCCAGCAGGATGCAGGGGGGATCCTACAATGAGCAGTTCTTC. Encoded protein: CASRMQGGSYNEQFF.

J is TRBJ2-5 and V is TRBV29-1, with TRBD2 identical over 10 bases. The CDR3 has 16 amino acids. Per the germline V gene, CDR1 is SQVTM and CDR2 is ANQGSEA. The J segment lost 1 base and the V segment lost 8 bases, leaving 13 bases of the junction unmatched. Here the CDR3 DNA reads TGCAGCTTTAGGGCTAGCGGGGGATTTTTCCAAGAGACCCAGTACTTC. Amino acid sequence: CSFRASGGFFQETQYF.

This clone was counted once. This chain links TRBV4-1 with TRBJ1-6; D not resolved. The CDR3 runs to 19 residues. The V gene's germline CDR1 is MGHRA and CDR2 YSYEKL. The V gene lost 1 base and the J gene lost 0 bases, with 16 bases spanning the gap. CDR3 residues: CASSQVIGRESSYNSPLHF. In DNA form, the CDR3 reads TGCGCCAGCAGCCAAGTAATTGGCAGAGAAAGCTCCTATAATTCACCCCTCCACTTT.

The chain recombines TRBV3-1 (or the pseudogene TRBV3-2) with TRBJ1-2, with TRBD1 identical over 8 bases. CDR1 is LGHDT and CDR2 is YNNKEL in the germline V gene (reference sequence). Trimming at V came to 5 bases and at J to 3 bases, leaving 2 bases not matched to a gene. CDR3 length: 13 residues. The CDR3 sequence: CASSWGQDYGYTF. Here the CDR3 DNA reads TGTGCCAGCAGCTGGGGACAGGACTATGGCTACACCTTC.

The V call is TRBV25-1, the J call TRBJ2-1; D may be TRBD1 (6 bases). This CDR3 contains 14 residues. The V end was cut by 2 bases, the J end by 4 bases, with 9 bases between. CDR1 and CDR2 from the germline V gene are MGHDK and SYGVNS. This chain's CDR3 is CASSEGDTYNEQFF. The CDR3 nucleotides read TGTGCCAGCAGTGAAGGGGACACTTACAATGAGCAGTTCTTC.

The table lists this clone with a count of one. The chain joins TRBV6-5 to TRBJ2-1; D assignment may be TRBD1 or TRBD2 (5 bases each). The CDR3 extends over 15 amino acids. V lost 5 bases, J lost 0 bases, and 11 bases lay in between. Germline-derived CDR1 and CDR2 are MNHEY and SVGAGI. CDR3 protein: CASSRDRSSYNEQFF. The CDR3 bases are TGTGCCAGCAGTAGGGACCGGAGCTCCTACAATGAGCAGTTCTTC.

On this clone: Other DNA sequences in the same sample also yield this CDR3. The chain recombines TRBV7-2 with TRBJ2-3; D gene uncertain. From germline, CDR1 is SGHTA and CDR2 FQGNSA. The CDR3 spans 11 residues. Trimming cost V 6 bases and J 3 bases, with 4 bases left between them. The CDR3: CASSLTDTQYF. The CDR3 DNA reads TGTGCCAGCAGTCTTACAGATACGCAGTATTTT.